The 17 T cell receptor beta chains listed next were all sequenced from one sample in a study of OX40 agonist ivuxolimab in advanced cancers. Sequencing used immunoSEQ multiplex PCR; TCRdb keeps in-frame clones, though not all of them. Altogether 61,000 or so clones are present, over 80% being singletons, with the ten largest covering around 3.3%. Sequences were derived from CD4+ or CD8+ T cells sorted from blood, sampled in a trial of the OX40 agonist ivuxolimab. These receptors came from an adult with an advanced solid tumor such as melanoma, head and neck, liver or kidney cancer.

J is TRBJ2-1 and V is TRBV7-8; possible D gene TRBD1, 8 bases. The CDR3 consists of 19 residues. From germline, CDR1 is SGHVS and CDR2 FQNEAQ. Trimming shortened V by 3 bases and J by 7 bases, and 28 bases separated the two germline ends. The chain's CDR3 is CASSFGGGTGAGGANEQFF. The CDR3 coding sequence is TGTGCCAGCAGCTTTGGGGGAGGGACAGGTGCCGGAGGAGCGAATGAGCAGTTCTTC.

The chain links TRBV19 to TRBJ1-5; D is ambiguous. There are 15 residues in the CDR3. The germline V and J ends were trimmed by 3 bases and 0 bases, with 9 bases remaining between them. Germline CDR1 and CDR2: LNHDA and SQIVND (reference sequence). The CDR3 sequence is CASSIGWVSNQPQHF. DNA of the CDR3: TGTGCCAGTAGTATTGGTTGGGTTAGCAATCAGCCCCAGCATTTT.

This chain uses TRBV11-1 with TRBJ2-1, with a tentative D call TRBD2 (6 bases). Germline V gives CDR1 SGHAT, CDR2 FQDESV (reference sequence). The CDR3 runs to 16 residues. With 1 base removed from V and 0 bases from J, the gap between germline ends came to 10 bases. The CDR3 nucleotides read TGTGCCAGCAGCTTAGTGGCCGGGAGCTCCTACAATGAGCAGTTCTTC. Protein sequence: CASSLVAGSSYNEQFF.

The chain carries TRBV7-2 and TRBJ1-4; D perhaps matches TRBD1 (6 bases). CDR1 and CDR2 (germline): SGHTA, FQGNSA. The CDR3 is made up of 16 amino acids. Trimming took off 3 bases at V and 4 bases at J, with 15 bases between the two ends. The CDR3 loop reads CASSFGGGRINEKLFF. The CDR3 DNA reads TGTGCCAGCAGCTTTGGAGGGGGACGGATTAATGAAAAACTGTTTTTT.

This chain connects TRBV19 to TRBJ1-6; TRBD1 matches at 10 bases. The CDR3 extends over 15 amino acids. Unmatched junction bases numbered 2, after V lost 3 bases and J lost 6 bases. CDR1 and CDR2 from the germline V gene are LNHDA and SQIVND (reference sequence). CDR3 sequence reads: CASSMGQGINSPLHF. CDR3 coding DNA: TGTGCCAGTAGTATGGGACAGGGGATTAATTCACCCCTCCACTTT.

The CDR3 protein is CASTSREKLFF. CDR3 bases: TGTGCCAGCACCTCGCGTGAAAAACTGTTTTTT. The chain recombines TRBV6-6 with TRBJ1-4, with D unclear. Germline-derived CDR1 and CDR2 are MNHNY and SVGAGI (reference sequence). V was shortened by 7 bases and J by 7 bases, with 7 bases between the two germline ends. CDR3 size: 11 residues.

The chain carries TRBV5-6 and TRBJ1-1, with D unresolved. Germline loops: CDR1 SGHDT, CDR2 YYEEEE. The CDR3 extends over 11 amino acids. Trimming left V 4 bases short and J 10 bases short, with 11 bases between. CDR3 protein: CASSSFSGAFF. The CDR3 DNA is TGTGCCAGCAGCAGCTTTTCCGGAGCTTTCTTT. Complete variable domain (other parts from reference TRBV5-6 and TRBJ1-1): DAGVTQSPTHLIKTRGQQVTLRCSPKSGHDTVSWYQQALGQGPQFIFQYYEEEERQRGNFPDRFSGHQFPNYSSELNVNALLLGDSALYLCASSSFSGAFFGQGTRLTVV.

V usage is TRBV6-1 and J usage is TRBJ2-1, with D possibly matching TRBD1 (5 bases). The CDR3 loop spans 15 amino acids. With 0 bases removed from V and 9 bases from J, the gap between germline ends came to 15 bases. CDR1 and CDR2 (germline): MNHNS, SASEGT. Here the CDR3 reads CASSEALARVTEQFF. The CDR3 bases are TGTGCCAGCAGTGAAGCTCTGGCCAGGGTGACTGAGCAGTTCTTC.

The gene calls are TRBV5-1 and TRBJ2-3, with 10 nucleotides matching TRBD1. CDR3 length: 18 residues. In germline, CDR1 is SGHRS, CDR2 YFSETQ. The V and J ends lost 2 bases and 3 bases, in that order; junction bases with no gene match: 12. The CDR3 spells CASSLPGQGQWGTDTQYF. DNA for the CDR3: TGCGCCAGCAGCTTACCGGGACAGGGGCAATGGGGGACAGATACGCAGTATTTT.

The rearrangement uses TRBV27 and TRBJ2-2; no firm D call. CDR3 length: 15 amino acids. The germline V gene encodes CDR1 MNHEY and CDR2 SMNVEV (reference sequence). V was clipped by 9 bases and J by 0 bases, with 14 bases between them. Here the CDR3 reads CASRPRSTNTGELFF. Here the CDR3 DNA reads TGTGCCAGTCGGCCGCGGAGCACGAACACCGGGGAGCTGTTTTTT.

This chain links TRBV10-3 with TRBJ1-1, with 8 bases that match TRBD1. Germline V gene lookup returns CDR1 ENHRY and CDR2 SYGVKD. The CDR3 has 14 residues. V was clipped by 5 bases and J by 2 bases; unmatched bases: 4. The CDR3 sequence: CAISPGQANTEAFF. The CDR3 DNA reads as TGTGCCATCAGTCCGGGACAGGCCAACACTGAAGCTTTCTTT.

The rearrangement uses TRBV6-1 and TRBJ1-1, with no clear D. CDR3 length: 13 residues. Trimming removed 5 bases from V and 8 bases from J, with 15 bases in between. Germline-derived CDR1 and CDR2 are MNHNS and SASEGT. In nucleotides, the CDR3 is TGTGCCAGCAGTCGAAAGGCCGCTAGAGAAGCTTTCTTT. This translates into CASSRKAAREAFF.

The J gene is TRBJ1-6, the V gene TRBV5-6; no firm D call. Germline values: CDR1 SGHDT, CDR2 YYEEEE. This CDR3 spans 16 amino acids. With 4 bases removed from V and 7 bases from J, the gap between germline ends came to 18 bases. The CDR3 sequence: CASSSGGPGGNSPLHF. The CDR3 nucleotides read TGTGCCAGCAGCAGTGGCGGACCGGGCGGGAATTCACCCCTCCACTTT.

This chain joins TRBV7-9 and TRBJ2-1, with TRBD2 identical over 8 bases. The CDR3 sequence is 15 residues long. The V segment lost 5 bases and the J segment 3 bases; nucleotides outside the gene matches: 6. The germline gives CDR1 SEHNR, CDR2 FQNEAQ (reference sequence). The CDR3 nucleotides are TGTGCCAGCAGCCCCCCGGGGGGGCGCTACAATGAGCAGTTCTTC. Translation: CASSPPGGRYNEQFF.

This clone appeared a single time. The gene calls are TRBV4-2 and TRBJ1-1; D is uncertain. The CDR3 length is 15 residues. The germline V gene encodes CDR1 LGHNA and CDR2 YNFKEQ. V lost 1 base, J lost 1 base, and 10 bases lay in between. CDR3 nucleotides: TGTGCCAGCAGCCAAGGCGGGGTTAAGAACACTGAAGCTTTCTTT. Its protein product is CASSQGGVKNTEAFF.

The J gene is TRBJ2-2, the V gene TRBV4-2, with 8 bases lining up with TRBD2. From germline, CDR1 is LGHNA and CDR2 YNFKEQ. The J segment lost 7 bases and the V segment lost 2 bases, leaving 6 bases of the junction unmatched. CDR3 length: 15 amino acids. The CDR3 sequence: CASSQPTSADGELFF. For the CDR3, the DNA is TGTGCCAGCAGCCAACCGACTAGCGCGGACGGGGAGCTGTTTTTT.

The chain joins TRBV19 to TRBJ2-5; D is possibly TRBD1 or TRBD2 (5 bases each). Looked up from germline, CDR1 is LNHDA and CDR2 is SQIVND (reference sequence). The CDR3 has 12 amino acids. Trimming removed 6 bases at V and 5 bases at J, with 10 bases between. The DNA of the CDR3 is TGTGCCAGTAGAGGGGACGGGGAGACCCAGTACTTC. It is translated as CASRGDGETQYF.